The 27 T cell receptor beta chains in this list originate from one sample, sequenced in a study of OX40 agonist ivuxolimab in advanced cancers. Clones were read by immunoSEQ multiplex PCR, and TCRdb kept only the in-frame ones, dropping some. The table records some 100,000 clones, more than 85% of them present only once. The input for sequencing was CD4+ or CD8+ T cells sorted from blood, taken in a trial of the OX40 agonist ivuxolimab. Source of these receptors: an adult with an advanced solid tumor such as melanoma, head and neck, liver or kidney cancer.

The chain is built from TRBV5-1 and TRBJ2-7, with 9 bases fitting TRBD1. The CDR3 has 17 amino acids. V shed 4 bases and J 3 bases; nucleotides not matched to a gene: 14. From germline, CDR1 is SGHRS and CDR2 YFSETQ. CDR3 bases: TGCGCCAGCAGCGGGGGACAGGGTAGTACCCGATTCTACGAGCAGTACTTC. This codes for CASSGGQGSTRFYEQYF.

The chain links TRBV23-1 to TRBJ1-5, with a weak D call TRBD1 (5 bases). Being an ORF, TRBV23-1 has a function that is uncertain. The V end was cut by 2 bases, the J end by 6 bases, with 11 bases between. The CDR3 loop spans 14 amino acids. CDR3 loop: CASSQIRVSQPQHF. CDR3 coding DNA: TGCGCCAGCAGTCAAATCAGGGTCTCTCAGCCCCAGCATTTT.

This rearrangement joins TRBV5-1 to TRBJ2-5, with 8 positions matching TRBD2. The V gene's germline CDR1 is SGHRS and CDR2 YFSETQ. The J segment lost 5 bases and the V segment lost 0 bases, leaving 6 bases of the junction unmatched. The CDR3 consists of 15 residues. The CDR3 region is CASSLGPRLAETQYF. The DNA for the CDR3 is TGCGCCAGCAGCTTGGGTCCAAGACTAGCGGAGACCCAGTACTTC.

The J gene is TRBJ1-3, the V gene TRBV4-2; D gene ambiguous. The CDR3 consists of 15 residues. Trimming stripped 4 bases from V and 4 bases from J, with 14 bases between. From germline, CDR1 is LGHNA and CDR2 YNFKEQ. This CDR3 reads CASSPGGIWGNTIYF. The DNA of the CDR3 is TGTGCCAGCAGCCCCGGCGGCATTTGGGGAAACACCATATATTTT.

V usage is TRBV27 and J usage is TRBJ1-5, with D perhaps matching TRBD1 (5 bases). The V end was cut by 6 bases, the J end by 6 bases, with 24 bases between. This CDR3 has 17 amino acids. Looked up from germline, CDR1 is MNHEY and CDR2 is SMNVEV (reference sequence). In nucleotides, the CDR3 is TGTGCCAGCAGCCCCCCAGGGTACCCTCAGACTGTTCAGCCCCAGCATTTT. It yields the protein CASSPPGYPQTVQPQHF.

The CDR3 sequence is CASSLVTSRDEQFF. The DNA for the CDR3 is TGTGCCAGCAGCTTGGTGACTAGCCGGGATGAGCAGTTCTTC. The chain couples TRBV5-4 to TRBJ2-1; 7 positions agree with TRBD2. Germline V gene sequence: CDR1 SGHNT, CDR2 YYREEE (reference sequence). V shed 0 bases and J 8 bases; nucleotides not matched to a gene: 5. The CDR3 has 14 amino acids.

This chain uses TRBV5-1 with TRBJ1-3; unclear D gene. CDR1 and CDR2 from the germline V gene are SGHRS and YFSETQ. The CDR3 extends over 14 amino acids. Trimming shortened V by 0 bases and J by 4 bases, and 8 bases separated the two germline ends. This CDR3 reads CASSLEATGNTIYF. The CDR3 nucleotides read TGCGCCAGCAGCTTGGAAGCAACCGGAAACACCATATATTTT. Using reference TRBV5-1 and TRBJ1-3 for the parts outside the CDR3, the full variable domain is KAGVTQTPRYLIKTRGQQVTLSCSPISGHRSVSWYQQTPGQGLQFLFEYFSETQRNKGNFPGRFSGRQFSNSRSEMNVSTLELGDSALYLCASSLEATGNTIYFGEGSWLTVV.

V gene TRBV9 combines with J gene TRBJ2-3; D unclear. The ends were cut back, 2 bases at V and 2 bases at J, with 9 bases in the middle. The CDR3 extends over 14 amino acids. Germline V gene data show CDR1 as SGDLS and CDR2 as YYNGEE. CDR3: CASSVLQNTDTQYF. Here the CDR3 DNA reads TGTGCCAGCAGCGTCTTACAGAACACAGATACGCAGTATTTT.

This chain connects TRBV7-9 to TRBJ2-7; no definite D call. CDR3 size: 17 residues. V was shortened by 2 bases and J by 1 base, with 18 bases between the two germline ends. CDR1 and CDR2 (germline): SEHNR, FQNEAQ (reference sequence). The CDR3 reads CASSLSSRQRLSYEQYF. The CDR3 DNA reads TGTGCCAGCAGCTTATCTTCTCGGCAGCGTCTATCCTACGAGCAGTACTTC. The full variable domain, with the rest looked up from reference TRBV7-9 and TRBJ2-7, is DTGVSQNPRHKITKRGQNVTFRCDPISEHNRLYWYRQTLGQGPEFLTYFQNEAQLEKSRLLSDRFSAERPKGSFSTLEIQRTEQGDSAMYLCASSLSSRQRLSYEQYFGPGTRLTVT.

The V and J genes are TRBV4-2 and TRBJ1-5, with 8 bases aligning to TRBD1. The germline gives CDR1 LGHNA, CDR2 YNFKEQ. J gave up 6 bases and V 0 bases, and 7 bases lay outside the gene matches. The CDR3 sequence is 16 residues long. The CDR3 protein is CASSQDHQGARQPQHF. The CDR3 region has the DNA TGTGCCAGCAGCCAAGATCACCAGGGGGCCCGTCAGCCCCAGCATTTT.

The CDR3 here is CASSQGLASSYNSPLHF. The CDR3 DNA reads as TGTGCCAGCAGCCAGGGACTCGCGAGCTCCTATAATTCACCCCTCCACTTT. The rearrangement links TRBV4-2 to TRBJ1-6, with a possible D match to TRBD1 (5 bases). The CDR3 is 17 amino acids. Trimming removed 3 bases at V and 0 bases at J, with 12 bases between. Germline CDR1 is LGHNA and CDR2 is YNFKEQ.

Only one count was recorded for this clone. This chain uses TRBV7-3 with TRBJ1-4; D not resolved. Germline CDR1 reads SGHTA; CDR2 reads FQGTGA. This CDR3 has 13 amino acids. Trimming cost V 5 bases and J 4 bases, with 8 bases left between them. CDR3 DNA: TGTGCCAGCAGCCCTGACATTAATGAAAAACTGTTTTTT. Translated: CASSPDINEKLFF.

The V call is TRBV27, the J call TRBJ1-5; D is undetermined. CDR1 and CDR2 (germline): MNHEY, SMNVEV (reference sequence). There are 16 residues in the CDR3. V was clipped by 6 bases and J by 2 bases, with 17 bases between them. The CDR3 here is CASRTGEGWGNQPQHF. Here the CDR3 DNA reads TGTGCCAGCAGGACCGGGGAGGGTTGGGGCAATCAGCCCCAGCATTTT.

In its sample, this clone was seen once. J is TRBJ1-6 and V is TRBV6-5, with TRBD1 matching 11 bases. This CDR3 has 14 amino acids. Germline V CDR1 and CDR2: MNHEY, SVGAGI. V dropped 6 bases and J dropped 10; count of bases not matched to a gene: 5. This CDR3 reads CASSPDRGHSPLHF. DNA for the CDR3: TGTGCCAGCAGCCCGGACAGGGGGCACTCACCCCTCCACTTT.

The chain uses TRBV7-2 and TRBJ1-5; D unclear. Germline CDR1 SGHTA, CDR2 FQGNSA. Trimming took 2 bases from V and 4 from J, leaving 18 bases between them. This CDR3 has 17 residues. In nucleotides, the CDR3 is TGTGCCAGCAGCTTAAAGACCCAGTCGGGCGGGAATCAGCCCCAGCATTTT. It codes for CASSLKTQSGGNQPQHF. The entire variable domain, with the rest obtained from reference TRBV7-2 and TRBJ1-5, is as follows: GAGVSQSPSNKVTEKGKDVELRCDPISGHTALYWYRQSLGQGLEFLIYFQGNSAPDKSGLPSDRFSAERTGGSVSTLTIQRTQQEDSAVYLCASSLKTQSGGNQPQHFGDGTRLSIL.

The chain combines TRBV5-1 with TRBJ1-2; D is uncertain. Trimming cost V 0 bases and J 2 bases, with 11 bases left between them. The germline gives CDR1 SGHRS, CDR2 YFSETQ. The length of the CDR3 is 15 residues. This CDR3 is CASSLGSAENYGYTF. In nucleotides, the CDR3 is TGCGCCAGCAGCTTGGGATCTGCAGAAAACTATGGCTACACCTTC.

The genes are TRBV27 and TRBJ1-1, with D hard to call. The germline V and J ends were trimmed by 0 bases and 4 bases, with 9 bases remaining between them. CDR1 and CDR2 from the germline V gene are MNHEY and SMNVEV (reference sequence). The CDR3 loop spans 14 amino acids. This CDR3 reads CASSLSGFSTEAFF. CDR3 nucleotide sequence: TGTGCCAGCAGTTTATCTGGATTTAGCACTGAAGCTTTCTTT.

This clone was counted between two and nine times. The rearrangement joins TRBV10-3 to TRBJ2-3; TRBD2 matches 10 bases. There are 15 residues in the CDR3. J lost 5 bases, V lost 5 bases, and 7 bases had no gene match. Looked up from germline, CDR1 is ENHRY and CDR2 is SYGVKD. CDR3 in amino acids: CAISTAGGHGDTQYF. CDR3 nucleotides: TGTGCCATCAGTACAGCGGGAGGGCATGGAGATACGCAGTATTTT.

This chain connects TRBV7-8 to TRBJ2-4, with TRBD1 matching 7 bases. The CDR3 has 18 residues. The V gene end was trimmed by 1 base and the J gene end by 0 bases; junction bases not matched to a gene: 9. Germline V lookup: CDR1 SGHVS, CDR2 FQNEAQ. In nucleotides, the CDR3 is TGTGCCAGCAGCTTAGAATTGGGACAGACCCTAGCCAAAAACATTCAGTACTTC. It translates to CASSLELGQTLAKNIQYF.

The chain links TRBV9 to TRBJ2-7, with 7 bases identical to TRBD2. The ends lost 4 bases at V and 3 bases at J; junction bases unmatched: 10. Per germline, CDR1 SGDLS and CDR2 YYNGEE. This CDR3 comprises 15 residues. For the CDR3, the DNA is TGTGCCAGCAGCCTTGGGGGGACTACCGACTACGAGCAGTACTTC. This gives the protein CASSLGGTTDYEQYF.

Comments on this clone: In the same sample, other DNA sequences code for this CDR3. The V and J genes are TRBV6-6 and TRBJ1-5; 10 nucleotides agree with TRBD1. From germline, CDR1 is MNHNY and CDR2 SVGAGI (reference sequence). This CDR3 region has 15 residues. V lost 6 bases and J lost 3; bases outside the gene matches: 5. Here the CDR3 DNA reads TGTGCCAGCAGAACCGGGACAGGGGACAATCAGCCCCAGCATTTT. Translated, it gives CASRTGTGDNQPQHF.

The rearrangement links TRBV18 to TRBJ2-1; no firm D call. The germline V gene encodes CDR1 KGHSH and CDR2 LQKENI. The V and J ends lost 3 bases and 8 bases respectively, with 8 bases between them. The CDR3 has 12 amino acids. The DNA of the CDR3 is TGTGCCAGCTCACCGTCCCGGGATGAGCAGTTCTTC. Translation gives CASSPSRDEQFF.

In its sample, this clone was seen once. In DNA form, the CDR3 reads TGTGCCAGCAGCTTAGGTGGGACGCCTGAGGAGACCCAGTACTTC. This translates into CASSLGGTPEETQYF. The chain links TRBV7-6 to TRBJ2-5; D may correspond to TRBD1 or TRBD2 (5 bases each). The CDR3 length is 15 residues. CDR1 is SGHVS, CDR2 FNYEAQ, per germline. V dropped 1 base and J dropped 5 bases, with 14 bases sitting between them.

The chain has TRBV4-3 and TRBJ2-1; D unclear. The CDR3 consists of 16 residues. CDR1 and CDR2 (germline): LGHNA, YSLEER. Trimming left V 0 bases short and J 0 bases short, with 9 bases between. The CDR3 loop is CASSQETGSSYNEQFF. CDR3 coding DNA: TGCGCCAGCAGCCAAGAAACGGGTAGCTCCTACAATGAGCAGTTCTTC.

The rearrangement joins TRBV5-1 to TRBJ2-3; TRBD2 matches at 11 bases. V shed 4 bases, J shed 3 bases, and the junction held 4 bases outside the gene matches. Germline-derived CDR1 and CDR2 are SGHRS and YFSETQ. CDR3 size: 15 residues. Here the CDR3 DNA reads TGCGCCAGCAGCCGTGGGACTAGCGGAACAGATACGCAGTATTTT. It codes for CASSRGTSGTDTQYF.

CDR3 in DNA: TGTGCCAGCAGCCATCCTAGCGGCGAACAATTCTACAATGAGCAGTTCTTC. Its translation is CASSHPSGEQFYNEQFF. V is TRBV11-1 and J is TRBJ2-1; TRBD2 agrees at 7 bases. This CDR3 has 17 residues. The V and J ends lost 5 bases and 3 bases, in that order; junction bases with no gene match: 13. Germline CDR1 and CDR2: SGHAT and FQDESV (reference sequence). Supplemented by reference TRBV11-1 and TRBJ2-1, the full variable domain reads EAEVAQSPRYKITEKSQAVAFWCDPISGHATLYWYRQILGQGPELLVQFQDESVVDDSQLPKDRFSAERLKGVDSTLKIQPAELGDSAMYLCASSHPSGEQFYNEQFFGPGTRLTVL.

The chain has TRBV4-3 and TRBJ1-5; the match to TRBD1 covers 8 bases. CDR3 length equals 15 residues. J lost 7 bases, V lost 0 bases, and 5 bases had no gene match. Germline lookup yields CDR1 LGHNA and CDR2 YSLEER. Written as DNA, the CDR3 is TGCGCCAGCAGCCAAGAGACAGGGGTGAGGCAGCCCCAGCATTTT. It translates to CASSQETGVRQPQHF.